Listed below are T cell receptor beta chains from one sample, sequenced in a study of blood T cell repertoires in COVID-19. TCRdb's table, derived via immunoSEQ multiplex PCR, lists solely in-frame clones and lacks some. The data show roughly 300,000 clones, around 87% seen once. Input material: peripheral blood. The receptors were sampled from a woman in her fifties or sixties who had recovered from COVID-19. Each CDR3 is given without its conserved first and last residue.

TRBJ2-1 | TRBV5-1 | ASSELASGSNGAEQF
TRBJ1-5 | TRBV27 | ASSLFGGETGGNQPQH
TRBJ2-5 | TRBV24-1 | ATQQNYQETQY
TRBJ1-1 | TRBV19 | ASSIVGQGRPPYEAF
TRBJ2-7 | TRBV30 | AWSVKGNSYEQY
TRBJ2-5 | TRBV30 | AWRLAGSETQY
TRBJ2-5 | TRBV9 | ASSVGSSGGIQETQY
TRBJ1-3 | TRBV19 | ASRSGNTIY
TRBJ1-3 | TRBV4-1 | ASSQATSSGNTIY
TRBJ2-1 | TRBV18 | ASSPPSAYNEQF
TRBJ2-1 | TRBV27 | ASRSGARSSYNEQF
TRBJ1-5 | TRBV19 | ASSTDRNQPQH
TRBJ2-3 | TRBV28 | ASSSRQVSSTDTQY
TRBJ1-1 | TRBV20-1 | SASVKNTEAF
TRBJ2-3 | TRBV12-3/TRBV12-4 | AITKGPGDTQY
TRBJ2-3 | TRBV7-9 | ASSSRRGSADTQY
TRBJ2-7 | TRBV14 | ASSRQVSYEQY
TRBJ1-3 | TRBV7-2 | ASSLGPTGRSGNTIY
TRBJ2-7 | TRBV5-1 | ASRSSGPYEQY
TRBJ2-7 | TRBV28 | ASTDNNEQY
TRBJ1-2 | TRBV6-2/TRBV6-3 | ASSSQTGSNYGYT
TRBJ1-4 | TRBV7-8 | ATGREINEKLF
TRBJ1-2 | TRBV5-4 | ASSTRGGWYGYT
TRBJ1-4 | TRBV11-2 | ASSLISGLGELF
TRBJ1-5 | TRBV28 | ASIKDSRINQPQH
TRBJ2-2 | TRBV28 | ASRLSGDTGELF
TRBJ2-6 | TRBV5-1 | ASSLTGASSGANVLT
TRBJ2-1 | TRBV5-4 | ASSSIAGDAYNEQF
TRBJ1-6 | TRBV5-6 | ASSFGGENSPLH
TRBJ2-1 | TRBV12-5 | ASERGGQNEQF
TRBJ1-5 | TRBV21-1 | ASSKAGPRGDQPQH
TRBJ2-1 | TRBV29-1 | SARTSGTRSYNEQF
TRBJ2-3 | TRBV5-1 | ASSLAQAADTQY
TRBJ2-7 | TRBV30 | AWSLGSGDYEQY
TRBJ2-1 | TRBV29-1 | SVGSNLAGVSYNEQF
TRBJ2-2 | TRBV24-1 | ATSDPGTSNTGELF
TRBJ2-7 | TRBV11-2 | ASSVRLVGHYEQY
TRBJ1-1 | TRBV30 | AWEQGSTEAF
TRBJ1-5 | TRBV28 | ASSFRVDQPQH
TRBJ1-2 | TRBV13 | ASSSRAGGENYGYT
TRBJ2-1 | TRBV11-1 | ASSSLAGGPGEQF
TRBJ2-5 | TRBV28 | ASSSLGRRAQETQY
TRBJ2-5 | TRBV19 | ASSNIAGQGAQTQY
TRBJ2-7 | TRBV6-5 | ASSWTGGSWDYEQY
TRBJ1-2 | TRBV7-9 | ASSLTTVNYGYT
TRBJ2-2 | TRBV4-3 | ASSPTRRLNTGELF
TRBJ1-6 | TRBV29-1 | SVASGGNSPLH